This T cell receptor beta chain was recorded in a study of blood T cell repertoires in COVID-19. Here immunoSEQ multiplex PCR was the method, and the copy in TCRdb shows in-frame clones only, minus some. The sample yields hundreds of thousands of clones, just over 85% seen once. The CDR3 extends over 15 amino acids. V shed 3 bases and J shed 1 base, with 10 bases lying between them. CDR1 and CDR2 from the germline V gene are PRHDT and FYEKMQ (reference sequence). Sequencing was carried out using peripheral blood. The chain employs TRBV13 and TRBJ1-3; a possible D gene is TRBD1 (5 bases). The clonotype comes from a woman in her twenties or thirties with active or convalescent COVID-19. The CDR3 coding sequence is TGTGCCAGCAGCTTTACAGGTTATTCTGGAAACACCATATATTTT. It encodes CASSFTGYSGNTIYF.